This TCR beta chain is drawn from a study of OX40 agonist ivuxolimab in advanced cancers. Study context: Patients took ivuxolimab, an agonistic anti-OX40 (CD134) antibody.

The CDR3 runs to 14 residues. V shed 9 bases and J shed 1 base, with 16 bases lying between them. Germline V CDR1 and CDR2: SGHVS, FQNEAQ. Generated by immunoSEQ multiplex PCR, the TCRdb table keeps only in-frame clones and is missing some. The sample includes 65,000 to 95,000 clones, over 85% of them seen just once. Patients with a history of autoimmune disease or on systemic immunosuppression were excluded. The rearrangement joins TRBV7-8 to TRBJ2-7, with D unresolved. The source of this sequence is an adult with an advanced solid tumor such as melanoma, head and neck, liver or kidney cancer. Material: CD4+ or CD8+ T cells sorted from blood, obtained in a trial of the OX40 agonist ivuxolimab. The CDR3 is CARATGGGSYEQYF. CDR3 nucleotides: TGTGCCAGGGCGACGGGTGGTGGATCCTACGAGCAGTACTTC.